The entry below gives a single T cell receptor (beta chain) sequence along with its context. The antigen is undetermined. Sequencing targeted expressed TCRB transcripts, as all isolated RNA had been reverse transcribed. The protocol was immunoSEQ multiplex PCR, while the TCRdb copy is restricted to in-frame clones and leaves out a portion. The sample carries about 650,000 clones, over 10% recorded once. The record originates from a study of beta chain features in type 1 diabetes. Germline CDR1 and CDR2: SEHNR and FQNEAQ (reference sequence). The CDR3 runs to 12 residues. Trimming removed 5 bases at V and 6 bases at J, with 8 bases between. Study-wide findings and caveats: Compared with healthy donors, patients appeared to share more similar naive, central memory and regulatory TCRB repertoires. All four CD4+ subsets of Type 1 diabetes patients contained TCRB CDR3s that were moderately but significantly shorter. For type 1 diabetes patients, VDJ junctions showed fewer insertions and more deletions.

This chain joins TRBV7-9 and TRBJ1-5, with D possibly matching TRBD1 (6 bases). This receptor was identified in a man aged 30 to 45 with type 1 diabetes. What was sequenced was naive CD4+ T cells from blood. The CDR3 sequence: CASSPQGQPQHF. In DNA, the CDR3 is TGTGCCAGCAGCCCACAGGGTCAGCCCCAGCATTTT.